Sequencing of this T cell receptor beta chain was carried out in a study of T cell responses to AZD1222 COVID-19 vaccine. Study conclusions and caveats: Donors were largely white British and mainly female; clonal diversity was possibly underestimated. Vaccine-associated CD4 TCRs ranged over spike, dominating at 160-218 and 743-854.

Comments on this clone: As yet, its antigen is unknown.

The CDR3 contains 11 residues. The ends were cut back, 2 bases at V and 4 bases at J, with 2 bases in the middle. In germline, CDR1 is MDHEN, CDR2 SYDVKM. The data were produced by immunoSEQ multiplex PCR, yet TCRdb's version contains in-frame clones alone and is incomplete. The sample consists of 150,000 to 200,000 clones, 90% to 95% of them appearing once. The V and J genes are TRBV28 and TRBJ1-1; D gene uncertain. This receptor was identified in an adult in good health. Material: peripheral blood, obtained on day 0 of AZD1222 vaccination. The DNA of the CDR3 is TGTGCCAGCAGTTTACTCACTGAAGCTTTCTTT. It encodes CASSLLTEAFF.